The clone carrying this TCR beta chain was observed at least ten times. Its antigen is not identified. The sample originates from a study of blood T cells in healthy people across ages. Study findings and constraints: Measured against age, TCR beta diversity per million T cells decreased in a roughly linear manner. As naive T cell percentage varied, TCR beta diversity correlated strongly with it.

The length of the CDR3 is 14 residues. The germline V gene encodes CDR1 SGHRS and CDR2 YFSETQ. The ends were cut back, 3 bases at V and 3 bases at J, with 12 bases in the middle. A second PCR of 7 to 11 cycles used a sample-barcoded 5' primer and a J-beta primer mix. TCRdb recomputed calls from the 5' RACE reads with MiXCR, one row per CDR3 protein. Of over 600,000 distinct CDR3 sequences in the sample, roughly three fifths are singletons; the top ten hold under 30%. Researchers report isolating at least 6.5 million PBMCs per sample. Sequenced material: blood. The chain couples TRBV5-1 to TRBJ2-5; perhaps TRBD1 as D (5 bases). The sequence came from a man aged 40-50 years in good health. The CDR3 DNA sequence: TGCGCCAGCAGCTCGGCGACAGAGGAAGAGACCCAGTACTTC. Protein product: CASSSATEEETQYF.